This section outlines one T cell receptor beta chain sequence together with its context. Its target is not known. This sample is drawn from a study of cytotoxic CD8 clonotypes in ibrutinib-treated CLL. Regarding the study as a whole: Baseline values of clonality outstripped age-matched healthy donors and followed circulating CD8+ T-cell counts. Clonality was elevated at ibrutinib response and had returned toward baseline at progression.

PBMCs were cryopreserved, and around 1.9 micrograms of genomic DNA from them went into TCR beta libraries. Sequencing used immunoSEQ multiplex PCR; TCRdb keeps in-frame clones, though not all of them. Seen here are around 24,000 clones, approximately 72% observed once, and the top ten hold approximately 10%. This CDR3 comprises 18 residues. V gave up 4 bases and J gave up 7 bases; unmatched junction bases: 20. The germline gives CDR1 SGDLS, CDR2 YYNGEE. The source is a human donor with chronic lymphocytic leukemia. The specimen was PBMCs, collected before ibrutinib treatment. This chain uses TRBV9 with TRBJ2-1; TRBD1 agrees at 7 bases. CDR3 protein: CASSLHPPEQGRRNEQFF. Written as DNA, the CDR3 is TGTGCCAGCAGCCTCCACCCCCCGGAACAGGGGAGAAGGAATGAGCAGTTCTTC. The complete variable domain, with remaining parts taken from reference TRBV9 and TRBJ2-1, reads DSGVTQTPKHLITATGQRVTLRCSPRSGDLSVYWYQQSLDQGLQFLIQYYNGEERAKGNILERFSAQQFPDLHSELNLSSLELGDSALYFCASSLHPPEQGRRNEQFFGPGTRLTVL.